This passage covers 11 T cell receptor beta chains from one sample sequenced in a study of glioma-infiltrating T cells after dendritic cell vaccination. Data came from immunoSEQ multiplex PCR; TCRdb stores just in-frame clones and leaves some out. The sample carries 45,000 to 60,000 clones, about 79% recorded once. The time point is: after dendritic cell vaccination, including at tumor progression/relapse. Sequenced here: blood, sampled after dendritic cell vaccination. These receptors all stem from a human donor with glioblastoma.

In its sample, this clone was seen many times. The conserved final phenylalanine or tryptophan is absent from the CDR3, which likely points to a read error. No DNA is shown, since the ends of the CDR3 on it are uncertain; the CDR3 is the one TCRdb lists. The chain links TRBV4-1 to TRBJ1-2; the table gives TRBD1 as D, unverified against the DNA. The CDR3 is made up of 13 amino acids, end residues included. Looked up from germline, CDR1 is MGHRA and CDR2 is YSYEKL. The CDR3 protein is CASSTGTGIHVSL.

The chain uses TRBV30 and TRBJ1-1; 11 bases line up with TRBD1. The CDR3 sequence is 13 residues long. Germline V gene lookup returns CDR1 GTSNPN and CDR2 SVGIG (reference sequence). V lost 3 bases, J lost 4 bases, and 1 base stayed unmatched. The CDR3 DNA follows: TGTGCCTGGAGCGGACAGGGGGCCACTGAAGCTTTCTTT. This gives the protein CAWSGQGATEAFF.

The chain combines TRBV27 with TRBJ1-1, with unresolved D. The ends were cut back, 3 bases at V and 10 bases at J, with 15 bases in the middle. CDR3 length: 13 residues. Germline V CDR1 and CDR2: MNHEY, SMNVEV (reference sequence). The chain's CDR3 is CASSFSWRMAAFF. Here the CDR3 DNA reads TGTGCCAGCAGTTTTAGTTGGCGGATGGCAGCTTTCTTT.

This sequence joins TRBV7-9 and TRBJ2-7; TRBD1 matches 8 bases. The CDR3 runs to 14 residues. Unmatched junction bases numbered 7, after V lost 3 bases and J lost 6 bases. Per germline, CDR1 SEHNR and CDR2 FQNEAQ (reference sequence). The CDR3 DNA reads TGTGCCAGCAGCTTGAACAGGGGGATCTCCGAGCAGTACTTC. Encoded protein: CASSLNRGISEQYF.

The J gene is TRBJ2-3, the V gene TRBV29-1, with 7 positions matching TRBD1. The CDR3 spans 14 residues. J lost 2 bases, V lost 3 bases, and 5 bases had no gene match. CDR1 is SQVTM, CDR2 ANQGSEA, per germline. The DNA of the CDR3 is TGCAGCGTTGAGGACAGGCAATTCACAGATACGCAGTATTTT. It is translated as CSVEDRQFTDTQYF.

This chain connects TRBV7-9 to TRBJ1-2; D gene uncertain. CDR1 is SEHNR and CDR2 is FQNEAQ in the germline V gene (reference sequence). V was clipped by 5 bases and J by 0 bases, with 13 bases between them. The CDR3 has 15 amino acids. The DNA of the CDR3 is TGTGCCAGCAGCCAAGACAATCCGGCTAACTATGGCTACACCTTC. Translating it yields CASSQDNPANYGYTF.

The V and J genes are TRBV27 and TRBJ2-3; TRBD2 might be the D (5 bases). Per germline, CDR1 MNHEY and CDR2 SMNVEV (reference sequence). This CDR3 has 15 amino acids. The ends were cut back, 0 bases at V and 0 bases at J, with 7 bases in the middle. The CDR3 region is CASSLSRGSTDTQYF. The CDR3 DNA sequence: TGTGCCAGCAGTTTATCGCGCGGGAGCACAGATACGCAGTATTTT.

This clone occurred once. V usage is TRBV9 and J usage is TRBJ1-2, with no clear D. CDR3 length: 13 amino acids. The germline V and J ends were trimmed by 4 bases and 6 bases, with 13 bases remaining between them. CDR1 is SGDLS and CDR2 is YYNGEE in the germline V gene. CDR3 nucleotide sequence: TGTGCCAGCAGCCTAAGCGGGGTCCATGGCTACACCTTC. Its protein is CASSLSGVHGYTF.

This chain links TRBV10-3 with TRBJ1-2; no firm D call. Germline CDR1 is ENHRY and CDR2 is SYGVKD. CDR3 length: 14 residues. The ends were cut back, 3 bases at V and 8 bases at J, with 16 bases in the middle. The CDR3 coding sequence is TGTGCCATCAGTGATTACAGATTAGTTGGCGGCTACACCTTC. Protein: CAISDYRLVGGYTF.

The chain joins TRBV7-9 to TRBJ1-5; no reliable D call. The V gene lost 2 bases and the J gene lost 4 bases, with 9 bases spanning the gap. The CDR3 totals 14 residues. Germline CDR1 reads SEHNR; CDR2 reads FQNEAQ (reference sequence). This CDR3 reads CASSLRGLNQPQHF. CDR3 in DNA: TGTGCCAGCAGCTTACGCGGGTTAAATCAGCCCCAGCATTTT.

The chain joins TRBV7-2 to TRBJ2-3; D is ambiguous. Deletions cut 4 bases from V and 4 bases from J, with 6 bases between. The CDR3 runs to 12 residues. Germline-derived CDR1 and CDR2 are SGHTA and FQGNSA. In DNA form, the CDR3 reads TGTGCCAGCAGCTCCTTTGCAGATACGCAGTATTTT. This gives the protein CASSSFADTQYF.